The text below deals with one T cell receptor (beta chain). Its antigen is currently unknown. TCRdb independently ran MiXCR on the reads; one entry per CDR3 protein. The repertoire holds hundreds of thousands of distinct CDR3 sequences, with about a sixth as singletons. V lost 0 bases, J lost 10 bases, and 9 bases lay in between. The CDR3 runs to 13 residues. The V gene's germline CDR1 is SGHTA and CDR2 FQGNSA. These data belong to a study of T cell repertoires in cytomegalovirus infection. About the research overall: Public TCR beta signatures provided an indication of both CMV infection and a matching HLA type.

Notes on the study in general: Dominating the ex vivo response were HLA-C-restricted CMV-specific TCR beta clonotypes. Carriage of CMV together with the relevant HLA was identifiable through cumulative public TCR beta family frequency.

Sequences were obtained from PBMCs. This clonotype was sampled from a human donor in good health (CMV status not recorded). Some clones in this sample may be carry-over from other donors' samples. The J gene is TRBJ2-2, the V gene TRBV7-2, with D uncertain. In DNA form, the CDR3 reads TGTGCCAGCAGCTTAGCAGGCTTGGAGGAGCTGTTTTTT. Its translation is CASSLAGLEELFF.